The 25 T cell receptor beta chains given below trace back to one sample, sequenced in a study of early T cells in non-severe SARS-CoV-2 infection. TCRdb reprocessed the 5' RACE reads with MiXCR, giving one entry per CDR3 protein. The table records approximately 32,000 distinct CDR3 sequences, 3.5% to 4.5% of them present only once. Sequenced: whole blood. The source is an adult who was a healthcare worker with PCR-confirmed SARS-CoV-2 infection or an uninfected control (not recorded which).

This clonotype was recorded at least ten times. The rearrangement links TRBV7-2 to TRBJ2-3; TRBD2 might be the D (5 bases). This CDR3 comprises 14 residues. Germline V gene data show CDR1 as SGHTA and CDR2 as FQGNSA. Deletions cut 2 bases from V and 4 bases from J, with 10 bases between. CDR3 in amino acids: CASSLRVGADTQYF. The CDR3 DNA follows: TGTGCCAGCAGCTTAAGGGTCGGGGCAGATACGCAGTATTTT.

This clonotype came up many times. The chain has TRBV4-3 and TRBJ2-2, with 7 bases aligning to TRBD1. V shed 1 base and J 6 bases; nucleotides not matched to a gene: 11. Germline assignment: CDR1 LGHNA and CDR2 YSLEER. CDR3 length equals 17 residues. This CDR3 is CASSQGSKTGYPGELFF. The CDR3 nucleotides read TGCGCCAGCAGCCAAGGGTCTAAGACAGGGTATCCCGGGGAGCTGTTTTTT.

This clonotype was counted many times. The rearrangement links TRBV6-5 to TRBJ2-7, with TRBD2 matching over 7 bases. Germline CDR1 is MNHEY and CDR2 is SVGAGI. The CDR3 loop spans 13 amino acids. Trimming took 7 bases from V and 7 from J; bases not matched to a gene: 10. The CDR3 loop reads CASTPPGREEQYF. The CDR3 region has the DNA TGTGCCAGCACCCCCCCGGGGAGGGAAGAGCAGTACTTC.

This clonotype has a count of ten or more. The genes are TRBV18 and TRBJ2-7; D is uncertain. Trimming shortened V by 5 bases and J by 3 bases, and 8 bases separated the two germline ends. CDR1 is KGHSH, CDR2 LQKENI, per germline. This CDR3 is built from 12 residues. In nucleotides, the CDR3 is TGTGCCAGCTCATACAACAGCTACGAGCAGTACTTC. Translating gives CASSYNSYEQYF.

This clonotype was seen repeatedly, ten times or more. The CDR3 coding sequence is TGTGCCACCCACTTCGGGCTCACTGAAGCTTTCTTT. This encodes CATHFGLTEAFF. The chain combines TRBV12-3 or TRBV12-4 with TRBJ1-1; D call uncertain. The CDR3 has 12 residues. V was trimmed by 10 bases and J by 4 bases, leaving 13 bases between them.

Many counts were recorded for this clonotype. This chain joins TRBV10-3 and TRBJ1-2; a weak D match, TRBD1 (6 bases). The V gene's germline CDR1 is ENHRY and CDR2 SYGVKD. The CDR3 consists of 15 residues. The V end was cut by 7 bases, the J end by 3 bases, with 18 bases between. The DNA for the CDR3 is TGTGCCATCACCGCTCAGGACAGCCTCTACTATGGCTACACCTTC. It specifies CAITAQDSLYYGYTF.

This clonotype was found a few times. V usage is TRBV18 and J usage is TRBJ1-4; D remains unclear. Germline loops: CDR1 KGHSH, CDR2 LQKENI. The CDR3 has 13 residues. The V end was cut by 5 bases, the J end by 8 bases, with 12 bases between. The CDR3 protein is CASSSTAVEKLFF. In DNA, the CDR3 is TGTGCCAGCTCATCGACGGCGGTGGAAAAACTGTTTTTT. The complete variable domain, with remaining parts taken from reference TRBV18 and TRBJ1-4, reads NAGVMQNPRHLVRRRGQEARLRCSPMKGHSHVYWYRQLPEEGLKFMVYLQKENIIDESGMPKERFSAEFPKEGPSILRIQQVVRGDSAAYFCASSSTAVEKLFFGSGTQLSVL.

This clonotype was seen at least ten times. The V gene is TRBV4-1, the J gene TRBJ1-1; 8 nucleotides match TRBD1. The germline CDR1 and CDR2 sequences are MGHRA and YSYEKL. The junction had 2 bases not matched to a gene; V was cut back by 3 bases and J by 8 bases. The CDR3 spans 12 residues. Here the CDR3 reads CASSHRTGEAFF. In DNA, the CDR3 is TGCGCCAGCAGCCACCGGACAGGGGAAGCTTTCTTT.

This clonotype was seen many times. V usage is TRBV6-1 and J usage is TRBJ1-1, with D perhaps matching TRBD1 (5 bases). Germline lookup yields CDR1 MNHNS and CDR2 SASEGT. The V end lost 4 bases, the J end lost 5 bases, and 14 bases lay between the germline ends. This CDR3 is 14 amino acids long. Here the CDR3 reads CASSVTGVRTEAFF. In DNA form, the CDR3 reads TGTGCCAGCAGTGTTACGGGGGTTCGGACTGAAGCTTTCTTT.

This clonotype occurred many times. This rearrangement joins TRBV20-1 to TRBJ2-7; D is undetermined. Per germline, CDR1 DFQATT and CDR2 SNEGSKA (reference sequence). V was clipped by 5 bases and J by 3 bases, with 17 bases between them. CDR3 length: 14 residues. CDR3 residues: CSAPTPNGDYEQYF. The CDR3 DNA reads TGCAGTGCTCCGACCCCAAATGGGGACTACGAGCAGTACTTC.

This clonotype was observed many times. V usage is TRBV12-5 and J usage is TRBJ1-1; the D is unclear. V was cut by 7 bases and J by 0 bases, with 9 bases left in between. Germline values: CDR1 LGHNT, CDR2 FRNRAP. The CDR3 length is 13 residues. The CDR3 sequence is CASALTMNTEAFF. In DNA, the CDR3 is TGTGCTAGTGCCCTCACCATGAACACTGAAGCTTTCTTT.

Ten or more counts support this clonotype. The chain employs TRBV9 and TRBJ1-6; 7 positions agree with TRBD1. The CDR3 sequence is 17 residues long. CDR1 SGDLS and CDR2 YYNGEE come from the germline V gene. Losses at the gene ends were 4 bases for V and 1 base for J; bases not matched to a gene: 8. The CDR3 DNA is TGTGCCAGCAGCTTTTATGACAGGGTGTCCTATAATTCACCCCTCCACTTT. Its protein product is CASSFYDRVSYNSPLHF.

The genes are TRBV30 and TRBJ2-1, with D uncertain. The CDR3 has 12 residues. Germline V gene sequence: CDR1 GTSNPN, CDR2 SVGIG (reference sequence). V lost 0 bases and J lost 9, with 9 bases in between. As DNA, the CDR3 is TGTGCCTGGAGTGTCCAGGTGTCTGAGCAGTTCTTC. This sequence encodes CAWSVQVSEQFF.

This clonotype was counted at least ten times. The chain carries TRBV29-1 and TRBJ2-3; D perhaps matches TRBD1 (5 bases). Per germline, CDR1 SQVTM and CDR2 ANQGSEA. V was trimmed by 8 bases and J by 2 bases, leaving 11 bases between them. The CDR3 sequence is 12 residues long. The DNA for the CDR3 is TGCAGCCTTCGACAGAACACAGATACGCAGTATTTT. It encodes CSLRQNTDTQYF.

This clonotype was recorded at least ten times. As DNA, the CDR3 is TGTGCCAGCAGTGACTCGAGGGGGGGGTCGAATGAGCAGTTCTTC. This encodes CASSDSRGGSNEQFF. The genes are TRBV6-4 and TRBJ2-1, with a possible D match to TRBD2 (7 bases). Germline V gene data show CDR1 as MRHNA and CDR2 as SNTAGT. V was trimmed by 0 bases and J by 7 bases, leaving 13 bases between them. CDR3 size: 15 residues.

Many counts were recorded for this clonotype. J is TRBJ2-7 and V is TRBV11-2; D unresolved. The CDR3 sequence is 13 residues long. The V and J ends lost 1 base and 7 bases respectively, with 11 bases between them. Per the germline V gene, CDR1 is SGHAT and CDR2 is FQNNGV. CDR3 nucleotide sequence: TGTGCCAGCAGCTTAGTTGGACGGATGGAGCAGTACTTC. Translation gives CASSLVGRMEQYF. The complete variable domain, with remaining parts taken from reference TRBV11-2 and TRBJ2-7, reads EAGVAQSPRYKIIEKRQSVAFWCNPISGHATLYWYQQILGQGPKLLIQFQNNGVVDDSQLPKDRFSAERLKGVDSTLKIQPAKLEDSAVYLCASSLVGRMEQYFGPGTRLTVT.

The table lists this clonotype with many counts. The rearrangement uses TRBV5-1 and TRBJ2-7, with 8 bases aligning to TRBD1. The ends lost 4 bases at V and 2 bases at J; junction bases unmatched: 14. This CDR3 region has 17 residues. CDR1 and CDR2 from the germline V gene are SGHRS and YFSETQ. The CDR3 region has the DNA TGCGCCAGCAGCGGAGGGACAGGCTATTTGGGCACCTACGAGCAGTACTTC. Protein product: CASSGGTGYLGTYEQYF.

This clonotype was seen at least ten times. V gene TRBV10-3 combines with J gene TRBJ2-1; D not certain. With 2 bases removed from V and 7 bases from J, the gap between germline ends came to 3 bases. The CDR3 consists of 11 residues. Germline values: CDR1 ENHRY, CDR2 SYGVKD. In DNA, the CDR3 is TGTGCCATCAGTGAGATAAATGAGCAGTTCTTC. As protein: CAISEINEQFF.

This clonotype was recorded many times. This chain uses TRBV19 with TRBJ2-7; 11 bases map to TRBD2. The V gene's germline CDR1 is LNHDA and CDR2 SQIVND (reference sequence). The length of the CDR3 is 14 residues. With 5 bases clipped from V and 0 bases from J, the junction kept 0 bases outside the gene matches. CDR3 nucleotides: TGTGCCAGTAGTGGACTAGCGGGCTCCTACGAGCAGTACTTC. Its protein product is CASSGLAGSYEQYF.

This clonotype has a count of ten or more. J is TRBJ2-5 and V is TRBV20-1; 13 bases fit TRBD2. Germline V gene sequence: CDR1 DFQATT, CDR2 SNEGSKA (reference sequence). V lost 3 bases and J lost 2; bases outside the gene matches: 12. This CDR3 region has 18 residues. For the CDR3, the DNA is TGCAGTGCTAGCGCCGGGACTAGCGGGAAAAAGTTGCAAGAGACCCAGTACTTC. This gives the protein CSASAGTSGKKLQETQYF.

This clonotype was observed a handful of times. The V gene is TRBV5-4, the J gene TRBJ1-1; perhaps TRBD1 as D (6 bases). This CDR3 is 17 amino acids long. Per germline, CDR1 SGHNT and CDR2 YYREEE (reference sequence). V was shortened by 1 base and J by 4 bases, with 20 bases between the two germline ends. In DNA, the CDR3 is TGTGCCAGCAGCTTGAGGTCATTTGGCCTAGGGGGCACTGAAGCTTTCTTT. Its protein is CASSLRSFGLGGTEAFF. Together with reference TRBV5-4 and TRBJ1-1, the CDR3 gives the full variable domain: ETGVTQSPTHLIKTRGQQVTLRCSSQSGHNTVSWYQQALGQGPQFIFQYYREEENGRGNFPPRFSGLQFPNYSSELNVNALELDDSALYLCASSLRSFGLGGTEAFFGQGTRLTVV.

This clonotype was seen at least ten times. The chain links TRBV12-3 or TRBV12-4 to TRBJ2-5; D unclear. V lost 8 bases and J 5 bases, leaving 9 bases between the germline ends. The CDR3 has 11 amino acids. The CDR3 DNA follows: TGTGCCAGCGCCTCTGGCGAGACCCAGTACTTC. Translating gives CASASGETQYF.

This clonotype showed up many times. This chain joins TRBV20-1 and TRBJ2-2, with TRBD2 matching over 11 bases. The CDR3 contains 16 residues. Germline CDR1 is DFQATT and CDR2 is SNEGSKA (reference sequence). Trimming removed 0 bases from V and 2 bases from J; junction bases left unmatched: 2. CDR3 DNA sequence: TGCAGTGCTAGAGACGGGACTAGCGGTAACACCGGGGAGCTGTTTTTT. It translates to CSARDGTSGNTGELFF.

This clonotype showed up many times. This chain joins TRBV29-1 and TRBJ2-7; D is ambiguous. V gave up 7 bases and J gave up 1 base, with 8 bases separating them. Germline V CDR1 and CDR2: SQVTM, ANQGSEA. The CDR3 loop spans 11 amino acids. The CDR3 sequence: CSAHGSYEQYF. DNA of the CDR3: TGCAGCGCTCACGGATCCTACGAGCAGTACTTC.

This clonotype was detected many times. The V and J genes are TRBV19 and TRBJ2-1, with no clear D. The CDR3 spans 15 residues. CDR1 is LNHDA and CDR2 is SQIVND in the germline V gene (reference sequence). Trimming pared 7 bases from V and 1 base from J, leaving 14 bases between. The CDR3 sequence: CASKRTGRSYNEQFF. The CDR3 coding sequence is TGTGCCAGTAAGAGGACGGGCCGGTCCTACAATGAGCAGTTCTTC. The entire variable domain, with the rest obtained from reference TRBV19 and TRBJ2-1, is as follows: DGGITQSPKYLFRKEGQNVTLSCEQNLNHDAMYWYRQDPGQGLRLIYYSQIVNDFQKGDIAEGYSVSREKKESFPLTVTSAQKNPTAFYLCASKRTGRSYNEQFFGPGTRLTVL.